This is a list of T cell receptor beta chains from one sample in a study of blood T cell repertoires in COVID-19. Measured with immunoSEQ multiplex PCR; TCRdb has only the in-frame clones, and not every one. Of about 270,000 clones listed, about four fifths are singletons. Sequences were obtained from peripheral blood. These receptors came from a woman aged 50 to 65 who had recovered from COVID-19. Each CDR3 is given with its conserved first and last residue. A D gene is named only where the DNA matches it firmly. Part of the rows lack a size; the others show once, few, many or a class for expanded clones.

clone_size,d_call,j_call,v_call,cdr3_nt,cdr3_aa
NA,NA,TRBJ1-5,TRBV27,TGTGCCAGCAGCCTCCCACAGGGTGACAACAATCAGCCCCAGCATTTT,CASSLPQGDNNQPQHF
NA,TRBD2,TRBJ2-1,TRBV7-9,TGTGCCAGCAGCTTAGAGGGACTAGCCAAGTACAATGAGCAGTTCTTC,CASSLEGLAKYNEQFF
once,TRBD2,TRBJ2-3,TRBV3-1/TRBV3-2,TGTGCCAGCAGCCAAGCTAGCGGGGGAACGGATACGCAGTATTTT,CASSQASGGTDTQYF
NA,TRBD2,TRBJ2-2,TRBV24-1,TGTGCCACCAGTGATTTGGCTAGCGGGGGGGCGATGAACGGGGAGCTGTTTTTT,CATSDLASGGAMNGELFF
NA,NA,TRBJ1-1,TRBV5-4,TGTGCCAGCAGCTTACCCGGGACACACACTGAAGCTTTCTTT,CASSLPGTHTEAFF
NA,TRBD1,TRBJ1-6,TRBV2,TGTGCCAGCAGGTGGGACAGTAATTCACCCCTCCACTTT,CASRWDSNSPLHF
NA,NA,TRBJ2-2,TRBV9,TGTGCCAGCAGCGTAGACCCCGGGACAAGTAGCACCGGGGAGCTGTTTTTT,CASSVDPGTSSTGELFF
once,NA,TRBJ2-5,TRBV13,TGTGCCAGCAGCCTAGCAGGGGAGACCCAGTACTTC,CASSLAGETQYF
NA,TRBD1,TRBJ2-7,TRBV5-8,TGTGCCAGCAACGAACACCAGAGGACAGGGCGCGACGAGCAGTACTTC,CASNEHQRTGRDEQYF
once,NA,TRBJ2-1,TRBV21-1,TGTGCCAGCAGCAAAGTTCGACAGATACTGAACAATGAGCAGTTCTTC,CASSKVRQILNNEQFF
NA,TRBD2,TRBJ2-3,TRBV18,TGTGCCAGCTCACCCCGCCGGGGGGGATCAGATACGCAGTATTTT,CASSPRRGGSDTQYF
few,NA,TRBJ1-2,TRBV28,TGTGCCAGCGGCGGGAGGGGCCCCTATGGCTACACCTTC,CASGGRGPYGYTF
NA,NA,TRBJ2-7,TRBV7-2,TGTGCCAGCATCAGGACTCGCGGGCGATCCTACGAGCAGTACTTC,CASIRTRGRSYEQYF
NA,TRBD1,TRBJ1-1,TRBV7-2,TGTGCCAGCAGCTCCAACTCATGGACAGGACGACTGAACACTGAAGCTTTCTTT,CASSSNSWTGRLNTEAFF
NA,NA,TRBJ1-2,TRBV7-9,TGTGCCAGCAGCTCTATTTCACCAAACTATGGCTACACCTTC,CASSSISPNYGYTF
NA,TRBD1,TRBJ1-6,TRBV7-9,TGTGCCAGCAGCATCCTCCGGGACAGGGAATCACCCCTCCACTTT,CASSILRDRESPLHF
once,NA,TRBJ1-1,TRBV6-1,TGTGCCAGCAGTGACGTCGGGGGTCCGAACACTGAAGCTTTCTTT,CASSDVGGPNTEAFF
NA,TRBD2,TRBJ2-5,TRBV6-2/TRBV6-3,TGTGCCAGCAGTTCACTAGCGGGAGGTCGGGGGACCCAGTACTTC,CASSSLAGGRGTQYF
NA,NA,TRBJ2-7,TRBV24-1,TGTGCCACCAGTGACCCCTCGGGACACAGCCCCTACGAGCAGTACTTC,CATSDPSGHSPYEQYF
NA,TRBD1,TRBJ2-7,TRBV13,TGTGCCAGCAGCTTTTCCGGGACAGGGAACGAGCAGTACTTC,CASSFSGTGNEQYF
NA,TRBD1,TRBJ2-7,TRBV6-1,TGTGCCAGCAGTGAATTTCCGGGACAGGGAGCAAGGGAGCAGTACTTC,CASSEFPGQGAREQYF
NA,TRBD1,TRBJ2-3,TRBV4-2,TGTGCCAGCAGCCAAGGGAATTACAGGGGGCAGTTTCGTACAGATACGCAGTATTTT,CASSQGNYRGQFRTDTQYF
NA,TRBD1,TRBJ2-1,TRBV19,TGTGCCAGTAGTAGGGGACAGGGACAAGGGCAGTTCTTC,CASSRGQGQGQFF
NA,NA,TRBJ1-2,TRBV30,TGTGCCTGGAGTAGGGGGGGCGCGGAGGGCTACACCTTC,CAWSRGGAEGYTF
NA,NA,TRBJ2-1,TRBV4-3,TGCGCCAGCAGCCAAGATAGACAGCCGAATAATGAGCAGTTCTTC,CASSQDRQPNNEQFF
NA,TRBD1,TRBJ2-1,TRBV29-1,TGCAGCGTGGCAACAGGGGGAGGCTACAATGAGCAGTTCTTC,CSVATGGGYNEQFF
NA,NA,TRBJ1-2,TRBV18,TGTGCCAGCTCTCAGGGGACGAATGGCTACACCTTC,CASSQGTNGYTF
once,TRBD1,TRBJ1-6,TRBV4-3,TGCGCCAGCAGCCAAGAAACGGGACAGGCGAATTCACCCCTCCACTTT,CASSQETGQANSPLHF
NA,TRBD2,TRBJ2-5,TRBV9,TGTGCCAGCAGCGAAGGGACTAGCGGGGGTGAGGAGACCCAGTACTTC,CASSEGTSGGEETQYF
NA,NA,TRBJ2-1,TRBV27,TGTGCCAGCAGTTTCCTTAGTGAGCAGTTCTTC,CASSFLSEQFF
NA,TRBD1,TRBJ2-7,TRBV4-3,TGCGCCAGCAGCTTCGTCGGGGCAGGGGGCGCGGGCGAGCAGTACTTC,CASSFVGAGGAGEQYF
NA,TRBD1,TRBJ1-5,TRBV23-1,TGCGCCAGCAGTCTCGCAACCACAGGGGATCAGCCCCAGCATTTT,CASSLATTGDQPQHF
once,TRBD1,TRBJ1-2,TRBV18,TGTGCCAGCTCACTCGGGACAGGGGTTTCCTATGGCTACACCTTC,CASSLGTGVSYGYTF
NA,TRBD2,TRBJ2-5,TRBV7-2,TGTGCCAGCAGCCAAAGCTCGACTAGCGGGGGGGAAGAGACCCAGTACTTC,CASSQSSTSGGEETQYF
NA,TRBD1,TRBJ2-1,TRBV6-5,TGTGCCAGCAGGAGACAGGGGGGAGACGGTGAGCAGTTCTTC,CASRRQGGDGEQFF
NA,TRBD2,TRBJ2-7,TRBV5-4,TGTGCCAGCAGCTTGGCGGGGGGTTACTACGAGCAGTACTTC,CASSLAGGYYEQYF
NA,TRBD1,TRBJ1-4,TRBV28,TGTGCCAGCAGTTTACAGGGGGTTAATGAAAAACTGTTTTTT,CASSLQGVNEKLFF
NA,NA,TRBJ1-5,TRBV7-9,TGTGCCAGCAGCTTCAGCGCCAATCAGCCCCAGCATTTT,CASSFSANQPQHF
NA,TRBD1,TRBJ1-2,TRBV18,TGTGCCAGCTCGCCGACAGGGGGACGAAACTATGGCTACACCTTC,CASSPTGGRNYGYTF
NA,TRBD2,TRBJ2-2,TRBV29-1,TGCAGCGTTGGTCATGGGGAGCGGGGGGAAGGGACCACCGGGGAGCTGTTTTTT,CSVGHGERGEGTTGELFF
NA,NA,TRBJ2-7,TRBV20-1,TGCAGTGCTAGTCCGGACAGATACGAGCAGTACTTC,CSASPDRYEQYF
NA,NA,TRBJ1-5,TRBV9,TGTGCCAGCAGCGTAGCTGGGGCAGATCAGCCCCAGCATTTT,CASSVAGADQPQHF
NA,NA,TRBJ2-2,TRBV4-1,TGCGCCAGCAGCCACCCCGGGGCCGGGGAGCTGTTTTTT,CASSHPGAGELFF
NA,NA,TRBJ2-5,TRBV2,TGTGCCAGCAGTGCACAGGGGAGCGGGGAGACCCAGTACTTC,CASSAQGSGETQYF
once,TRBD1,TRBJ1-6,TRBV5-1,TGCGCCAGCAGCTCCCAGGGGGATAATTCACCCCTCCACTTT,CASSSQGDNSPLHF
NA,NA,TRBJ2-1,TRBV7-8,TGTGCCAGCAGACCGAGAGGCACCTACAATGAGCAGTTCTTC,CASRPRGTYNEQFF
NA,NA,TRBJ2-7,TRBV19,TGTGCCAGTAGTGAGGTCTGGACAGCGTCCTACGAGCAGTACTTC,CASSEVWTASYEQYF
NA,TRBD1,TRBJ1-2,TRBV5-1,TGCGCCAGCAGCGACAGGGGGCATAACTATGGCTACACCTTC,CASSDRGHNYGYTF
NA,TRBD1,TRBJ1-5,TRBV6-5,TGTGCCAGCAACGACAGGGTACTAAGTCAGCCCCAGCATTTT,CASNDRVLSQPQHF
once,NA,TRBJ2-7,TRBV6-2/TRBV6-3,TGTGCCAGCAGTTACCCCCGCCAGGGGTTCTACGAGCAGTACTTC,CASSYPRQGFYEQYF
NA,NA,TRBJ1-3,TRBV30,TGTGCCTGGAGTTGGGGAGGGGCCACCGACTCTGGAAACACCATATATTTT,CAWSWGGATDSGNTIYF
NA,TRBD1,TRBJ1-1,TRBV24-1,TGTGCCACCAGACAGGGGATGAACACTGAAGCTTTCTTT,CATRQGMNTEAFF
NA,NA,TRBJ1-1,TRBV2,TGTGCCAGCAGTTTGAGGGACACTGAAGCTTTCTTT,CASSLRDTEAFF
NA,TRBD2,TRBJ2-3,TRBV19,TGTGCCAGTAGTAGTGGAGCGGGGGGTAGCACAGATACGCAGTATTTT,CASSSGAGGSTDTQYF
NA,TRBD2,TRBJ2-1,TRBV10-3,TGTGCCATCAGTGAGTCTGGAGCGGGGGTACCGGGGGAGCAGTTCTTC,CAISESGAGVPGEQFF
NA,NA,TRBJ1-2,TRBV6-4,TGTGCCAGCAGCAATACAGGGATGTATGGCTACACCTTC,CASSNTGMYGYTF